The rows below give T cell receptor beta chains drawn from one sample of a study of response to subunit inactivated influenza vaccine. TCRdb recomputed calls from the RT-PCR reads with MiXCR, one row per CDR3 protein. Among roughly 650,000 distinct CDR3 sequences listed, less than 20% were seen once. The sequencing here drew on PBMCs from blood, taken about 11 days after vaccination. The origin of the receptors is a man aged 50-60 years who received an inactivated influenza vaccine. The CDR3 runs from the conserved cysteine through the conserved F or W. The D gene is left open where the match is weak. Some rows have no size entry. The others give once, few or many, or a class for an expanded clone.

>TRBJ1-1|-|TRBD1|TRBV7-6
TGTGCCAGCCGCCAGGGGGGAATGGACACTGAAGCTTTCTTT
CASRQGGMDTEAFF
>TRBJ2-2|-|TRBD2|TRBV20-1
TGCAGTGCTAGGGCTAGCGGGAGGGCCACCGGGGAGCTGTTTTTT
CSARASGRATGELFF
>TRBJ2-1|few|-|TRBV9
TGTGCCAGCAGCGTAGATCCGGACAACTCCTACAATGAGCAGTTCTTC
CASSVDPDNSYNEQFF
>TRBJ2-1|few|TRBD1|TRBV7-8
TGTGCCAGCAGCATACTAACAGGGGGTAATTCCAATGAGCAGTTCTTC
CASSILTGGNSNEQFF
>TRBJ2-7|-|-|TRBV30
TGTGCCTGGAGAACAGGGATTGGGGGGGACGAGCAGTACTTC
CAWRTGIGGDEQYF
>TRBJ1-2|many|TRBD1|TRBV30
TGTGCCTGGAGTGTCGGGACAGGCCGATCCTATGGCTACACCTTC
CAWSVGTGRSYGYTF
>TRBJ2-1|few|-|TRBV24-1
TGTGCCACCAGTGAGGAAGAGGCTACCTACAATGAGCAGTTCTTC
CATSEEEATYNEQFF
>TRBJ1-1|few|-|TRBV12-3/TRBV12-4
TGTGCCAGCAGTTTCCTCGCAGGCCATGAAGCTTTCTTT
CASSFLAGHEAFF
>TRBJ1-2|-|TRBD1|TRBV4-1
TGCGCCAGCAGCCCTTCCGGACAGGGGGCGAACTATGGCTACACCTTC
CASSPSGQGANYGYTF
>TRBJ2-7|few|-|TRBV29-1
TGCAGCGCCTACCTCGGGAAAGGTGGTCTCGAGCAGTACTTC
CSAYLGKGGLEQYF
>TRBJ2-3|few|TRBD2|TRBV9
TGTGCCAGCAGCGTAGCGGGAGGGCGGGCAGATACGCAGTATTTT
CASSVAGGRADTQYF
>TRBJ2-7|-|-|TRBV7-9
TGTGCCAGCAGCTTACCCCACTCCTACGAGCAGTACTTC
CASSLPHSYEQYF
>TRBJ2-7|few|TRBD2|TRBV11-2
TGTGCCAGCAGCTTAGAATGGAGCGGGGGGCGTGCTTTGTACTTC
CASSLEWSGGRALYF
>TRBJ2-7|many|-|TRBV27
TGTGCCAGCAGTTTACGGCAGGGTAACGAGCAGTACTTC
CASSLRQGNEQYF
>TRBJ2-1|-|-|TRBV4-1
TGCGCCAGCAGCCAAGGTAGAGAAGGGGATCGGTTCTTC
CASSQGREGDRFF
>TRBJ2-7|-|-|TRBV30
TGTGCCTGGAGCCAAGGACTCCTTCTGGACGAGCAGTACTTC
CAWSQGLLLDEQYF
>TRBJ2-1|-|-|TRBV7-3
TGTGCCAGCAGCTCAATTCGACTAGGGGTACCGGATGAGCAGTTCTTC
CASSSIRLGVPDEQFF
>TRBJ2-7|-|TRBD2|TRBV27
TGTGCCAGCAGTTGGACTAGCATCCCCTACGAGCAGTACTTC
CASSWTSIPYEQYF
>TRBJ1-5|few|TRBD1|TRBV10-3
TGTGCCTCCCGGGAGGGGGCAGGGGGCGCGGGGCAGCCCCAGCATTTT
CASREGAGGAGQPQHF
>TRBJ2-5|few|-|TRBV11-2
TGTGCCAGCAGCTTAGGGGACCTCGGGGCCCAGTACTTC
CASSLGDLGAQYF
>TRBJ2-1|-|-|TRBV20-1
TGCAGTGCTAGAGGACCTAGTACTATAAATGAGCAGTTCTTC
CSARGPSTINEQFF
>TRBJ1-2|few|-|TRBV6-5
TGTGCCAGCAGTTGGAAAGTTAACTATGGCTACACCTTC
CASSWKVNYGYTF
>TRBJ2-3|-|-|TRBV24-1
TGTGCCACCAGTGATTGGAGCAGGGGGCGCGGGGGAGATACGCAGTATTTT
CATSDWSRGRGGDTQYF
>TRBJ2-7|many|-|TRBV29-1
TGCAGCGCTGGGACAACGGACGAGCAGTACTTC
CSAGTTDEQYF
>TRBJ2-5|few|-|TRBV6-2/TRBV6-3
TGTGCCAGCAGTTGGGGCAGCCAAGAGACCCAGTACTTC
CASSWGSQETQYF
>TRBJ2-7|few|-|TRBV5-1
TGCGCCAGCAGCCCGGGGACCGGAGGGCAGTACTTC
CASSPGTGGQYF
>TRBJ2-7|-|TRBD1|TRBV28
TGTGCCAGCAGTCGGGACAGGGGGCCTGACGAGCAGTACTTC
CASSRDRGPDEQYF
>TRBJ2-7|-|TRBD1|TRBV27
TGTGCCAGCAGTAGACAGGGGGCGACCTACGAGCAGTACTTC
CASSRQGATYEQYF
>TRBJ1-1|-|-|TRBV10-2
TGCGCCAGCAGAGACAGGAGGAACACTGAAGCTTTCTTT
CASRDRRNTEAFF
>TRBJ2-1|-|-|TRBV7-8
TGTGCCAGCAGCTCTAGGGGGTCCTATGGGTTCTTC
CASSSRGSYGFF
>TRBJ2-2|few|-|TRBV7-2
TGTGCCAGCAGCTTAGCGCTTGGACTATCAATCGGGGAGCTGTTTTTT
CASSLALGLSIGELFF
>TRBJ2-7|few|TRBD2|TRBV20-1
TGCAGTGCTATGCGCGGCGGGAGCTCCTACGAGCAGTACTTC
CSAMRGGSSYEQYF
>TRBJ2-1|-|TRBD1|TRBV5-8
TGTGCCAGCAGCTTGTGGAGGGGGCAGGGGGCATTGGATGAGCAGTTCTTC
CASSLWRGQGALDEQFF
>TRBJ2-1|-|TRBD1|TRBV6-5
TGTGCCAGCAGTTACTCCGGACAGGGTTGGGATGAGCAGTTCTTC
CASSYSGQGWDEQFF
>TRBJ2-3|few|-|TRBV7-9
TGTGCCAGCAGCTTAGCCATTAGCACAGATACGCAGTATTTT
CASSLAISTDTQYF
>TRBJ1-6|-|-|TRBV5-1
TGCGCCAGCAGCCTTGGTGGGTCAGGGGTTCTTTATTCACCCCTCCACTTT
CASSLGGSGVLYSPLHF
>TRBJ2-1|few|TRBD1|TRBV7-2
TGTGCCAGCACTCGGACAGGGAGCTCCTACAATGAGCAGTTCTTC
CASTRTGSSYNEQFF
>TRBJ2-1|-|TRBD2|TRBV7-7
TGTGCCAGCAGCTTATCGATGTCGCGGGAGGGAGGGTCCAATGAGCAGTTCTTC
CASSLSMSREGGSNEQFF
>TRBJ2-7|many|TRBD1|TRBV10-3
TGTGCCATCAGTGAGTCGAATCGGGGACAGCCTTACTTC
CAISESNRGQPYF
>TRBJ2-2|few|TRBD1|TRBV4-3
TGCGCCAGCAGCCGGGACAGGCGCACCGGGGAGCTGTTTTTT
CASSRDRRTGELFF
>TRBJ2-3|-|TRBD1|TRBV14
TGTGTCAGCAGCCACTTACAGGGGTCCGCAGATACGCAGTATTTT
CVSSHLQGSADTQYF
>TRBJ2-1|many|-|TRBV5-1
TGCGCCAGCAGCGTAAGCGGGCTTACCTACAATGAGCAGTTCTTC
CASSVSGLTYNEQFF
>TRBJ2-1|many|TRBD2|TRBV6-1
TGTGCCAGCAGCCAGGGACTAGCGAATGAGCAGTTCTTC
CASSQGLANEQFF